The clone carrying this T cell receptor (beta chain) occurred a few times. In the source study's methods: Estimated nucleated cell counts came from reference gene primer amplification. Using immunoSEQ multiplex PCR, the repertoire was profiled, and TCRdb retains in-frame clones only, with some absent. The D gene and trimming were derived from the DNA, and the V and J assignments and clone size from that table. The sample records some 83,000 clones, 60% to 80% being singletons. This entry comes from a study of blood T cell repertoires in COVID-19. Overall study context: Spain, Italy and the United States supplied samples that represented acute and convalescent COVID-19. T cells, B-cell-depleted T cells, or PBMCs provided the cDNA or gDNA that served as material.

J was trimmed by 1 base and V by 5 bases; bases with no gene match: 11. Per germline, CDR1 KGHSH and CDR2 LQKENI. The CDR3 is 17 residues long. The TCR was taken from a woman aged 80 or over with acute or convalescent COVID-19. The rearrangement uses TRBV18 and TRBJ1-5; 7 bases line up with TRBD1. Input material: peripheral blood. The CDR3 spells CASSKDTGARSNQPQHF. The CDR3 DNA is TGTGCCAGCTCAAAGGACACAGGGGCGCGGAGCAATCAGCCCCAGCATTTT.